These T cell receptor beta chains were read from a single sample in a study of blood T cell repertoires in COVID-19. Profiled with immunoSEQ multiplex PCR; TCRdb holds only in-frame clones, not every one. The sample lists about 440,000 clones; approximately 89% were seen once. Sequencing used peripheral blood. The receptor set was obtained from a woman in her 50s with COVID-19, enrolled during active disease. Both conserved end residues are part of each CDR3.

j_gene: TRBJ2-1
v_gene: TRBV5-1
CDR3aa: CASSSRTSSPHEQFF

j_gene: TRBJ2-5
v_gene: TRBV20-1
CDR3aa: CSASIPTSLETQYF

j_gene: TRBJ1-2
v_gene: TRBV28
CDR3aa: CASSFGADYGYTF

j_gene: TRBJ1-6
v_gene: TRBV20-1
CDR3aa: CSASTITGAISYNSPLHF

j_gene: TRBJ2-3
v_gene: TRBV13
CDR3aa: CASSSKHRDSPDTQYF

j_gene: TRBJ1-5
v_gene: TRBV19
CDR3aa: CASSPYMTEGNQPQHF

j_gene: TRBJ2-3
v_gene: TRBV24-1
CDR3aa: CATRDQDTDTDTQYF

j_gene: TRBJ1-2
v_gene: TRBV30
CDR3aa: CAWTVTGGAGGYTF

j_gene: TRBJ2-1
v_gene: TRBV20-1
CDR3aa: CSLWAGNEQFF

j_gene: TRBJ2-1
v_gene: TRBV2
CDR3aa: CASSESPSSGTYNEQFF

j_gene: TRBJ1-1
v_gene: TRBV7-9
CDR3aa: CAAHRAEIDTEAFF

j_gene: TRBJ2-7
v_gene: TRBV5-8
CDR3aa: CASSSGRGDDEQYF

j_gene: TRBJ1-2
v_gene: TRBV3-1/TRBV3-2
CDR3aa: CASAGGSYGYTF

j_gene: TRBJ1-2
v_gene: TRBV5-6
CDR3aa: CASSSSGLGYTF

j_gene: TRBJ2-1
v_gene: TRBV30
CDR3aa: CAWSQGQGILNEQFF

j_gene: TRBJ2-2
v_gene: TRBV5-4
CDR3aa: CASSLNAGNTGELFF

j_gene: TRBJ1-2
v_gene: TRBV5-4
CDR3aa: CASSTSGVINYGYTF

j_gene: TRBJ1-2
v_gene: TRBV28
CDR3aa: CASREEGALHYGYTF

j_gene: TRBJ1-1
v_gene: TRBV7-8
CDR3aa: CASSLTMGGAFF

j_gene: TRBJ1-3
v_gene: TRBV4-2
CDR3aa: CASSQSTAGNTIYF

j_gene: TRBJ1-5
v_gene: TRBV23-1
CDR3aa: CASSQSRLNQPQHF

j_gene: TRBJ2-7
v_gene: TRBV5-1
CDR3aa: CASSWGLGYEQYF

j_gene: TRBJ1-3
v_gene: TRBV5-1
CDR3aa: CASSWTSSTSGNTIYF

j_gene: TRBJ1-2
v_gene: TRBV6-6
CDR3aa: CASSYSGNYGYTF

j_gene: TRBJ1-1
v_gene: TRBV6-5
CDR3aa: CASSSPGQARHTEAFF

j_gene: TRBJ2-1
v_gene: TRBV12-3/TRBV12-4
CDR3aa: CASSLRVYNEQFF

j_gene: TRBJ1-6
v_gene: TRBV5-1
CDR3aa: CASSIPTGNSPLHF

j_gene: TRBJ1-3
v_gene: TRBV28
CDR3aa: CASSSQAANGNTIYF

j_gene: TRBJ2-4
v_gene: TRBV11-2
CDR3aa: CASSSARLDIQYF

j_gene: TRBJ2-2
v_gene: TRBV5-1
CDR3aa: CASSLDLTGELFF

j_gene: TRBJ1-5
v_gene: TRBV19
CDR3aa: CASSIRDRGGNQPQHF

j_gene: TRBJ1-2
v_gene: TRBV30
CDR3aa: CAWNPDFFSNYGYTF

j_gene: TRBJ2-3
v_gene: TRBV19
CDR3aa: CASSIRDRAFTDTQYF

j_gene: TRBJ2-4
v_gene: TRBV7-2
CDR3aa: CASSLGGQGFGKNIQYF

j_gene: TRBJ1-3
v_gene: TRBV6-5
CDR3aa: CASRPFQGSGNTIYF

j_gene: TRBJ2-3
v_gene: TRBV5-6
CDR3aa: CASRELAGADTQYF

j_gene: TRBJ1-2
v_gene: TRBV7-9
CDR3aa: CAIGIVSQGDYGYTF

j_gene: TRBJ1-3
v_gene: TRBV28
CDR3aa: CASSFHRGAGNTIYF

j_gene: TRBJ2-7
v_gene: TRBV9
CDR3aa: CASSVGDRGYEQYF

j_gene: TRBJ1-2
v_gene: TRBV15
CDR3aa: CATSRDWDRVDTF

j_gene: TRBJ1-2
v_gene: TRBV6-4
CDR3aa: CASSVSREDGYTF

j_gene: TRBJ2-7
v_gene: TRBV3-1/TRBV3-2
CDR3aa: CASSQGPSYEQYF

j_gene: TRBJ1-6
v_gene: TRBV7-9
CDR3aa: CASSLGQGVSPLHF

j_gene: TRBJ1-3
v_gene: TRBV3-1/TRBV3-2
CDR3aa: CASRPQGAAGNTIYF